The TCR beta chain described here comes from a study of cytomegalovirus exposure and HLA in healthy donors. The sample holds one count of this clone. Germline V lookup: CDR1 SGHTS, CDR2 YDEGEE. The CDR3 loop spans 15 amino acids. J gave up 5 bases and V 4 bases, and 9 bases lay outside the gene matches. Researchers ran the PCR with 60 Vbeta and 13 Jbeta primers. The assay was immunoSEQ multiplex PCR, and TCRdb's table has in-frame clones only and misses some. The sample has around 150,000 clones; approximately 78% are singletons. The sample taken for sequencing was PBMCs. This sequence was found in a woman aged 18-29 years in good health and CMV-seronegative. The chain uses TRBV5-8 and TRBJ2-5, with 9 nucleotides matching TRBD1. The CDR3 reads CASSTGTGWGETQYF. In nucleotides, the CDR3 is TGTGCCAGCAGCACTGGGACAGGGTGGGGGGAGACCCAGTACTTC.